The 9 T cell receptor beta chains reported below all come from one sample, sequenced in a study of technical replicates of blood from a handful of donors. Assay: immunoSEQ multiplex PCR; the TCRdb copy retains only in-frame clones and omits some. This table holds 45,000 to 55,000 clones, roughly 94% found once. The sequencing input was T cells isolated from PBMCs. Receptor source: a human donor in good health.

On this clone: The same CDR3 arises from other DNA sequences in this sample as well. J is TRBJ2-7 and V is TRBV5-1; D is ambiguous. This CDR3 is 15 amino acids long. V lost 1 base and J lost 0, with 11 bases in between. In germline, CDR1 is SGHRS, CDR2 YFSETQ. The chain's CDR3 is CASSLSSGSSYEQYF. The CDR3, as DNA: TGCGCCAGCAGCTTGAGCTCGGGTAGCTCCTACGAGCAGTACTTC.

This clone was seen once. V and J are TRBV5-1 and TRBJ2-7; D remains unclear. The CDR3 is 15 residues long. Trimming shortened V by 0 bases and J by 2 bases, and 12 bases separated the two germline ends. Germline assignment: CDR1 SGHRS and CDR2 YFSETQ. The CDR3 spells CASSLGSASTYEQYF. The CDR3 region has the DNA TGCGCCAGCAGCTTGGGATCAGCGTCGACCTACGAGCAGTACTTC.

The rearrangement joins TRBV28 to TRBJ2-3; no reliable D call. The ends were cut back, 6 bases at V and 5 bases at J, with 6 bases in the middle. CDR1 is MDHEN and CDR2 is SYDVKM in the germline V gene. This CDR3 has 11 residues. The DNA for the CDR3 is TGTGCCAGCAGGGCCAGAGATACGCAGTATTTT. The encoded protein is CASRARDTQYF.

The chain joins TRBV29-1 to TRBJ2-1, with D possibly matching TRBD1 (5 bases). The germline CDR1 and CDR2 sequences are SQVTM and ANQGSEA. This CDR3 region has 13 residues. Trimming cost V 8 bases and J 7 bases, with 18 bases left between them. CDR3 in amino acids: CSYVVQGRNEQFF. CDR3 coding DNA: TGCAGCTATGTGGTCCAGGGTAGGAATGAGCAGTTCTTC.

This chain uses TRBV10-3 with TRBJ1-2; a weak D match, TRBD1 (6 bases). CDR3 length: 13 amino acids. Trimming pared 8 bases from V and 4 bases from J, leaving 14 bases between. In germline, CDR1 is ENHRY, CDR2 SYGVKD. CDR3: CAIGGSFSYGYTF. In DNA, the CDR3 is TGTGCCATCGGGGGCAGCTTCTCCTATGGCTACACCTTC.

The chain recombines TRBV23-1 with TRBJ1-1; maybe TRBD1 (6 bases). TRBV23-1 is labeled an ORF, and its function is uncertain. V was clipped by 7 bases and J by 1 base, with 25 bases between them. The CDR3 has 18 residues. The CDR3 here is CASTVREQGIIPNTEAFF. The CDR3 region has the DNA TGCGCCAGCACAGTTAGGGAGCAGGGGATAATACCGAACACTGAAGCTTTCTTT.

This chain joins TRBV7-9 and TRBJ2-5; 11 nucleotides match TRBD2. The CDR3 sequence is 14 residues long. V shed 5 bases and J 8 bases; nucleotides not matched to a gene: 7. CDR1 is SEHNR and CDR2 is FQNEAQ in the germline V gene (reference sequence). The CDR3 sequence is CASSPGLAGGTQYF. CDR3 DNA: TGTGCCAGCAGCCCGGGGCTAGCGGGAGGCACCCAGTACTTC.

The J gene is TRBJ2-2, the V gene TRBV18, with unresolved D. V lost 3 bases and J 4 bases, leaving 6 bases between the germline ends. From germline, CDR1 is KGHSH and CDR2 LQKENI. The CDR3 runs 13 residues. CDR3 coding DNA: TGTGCCAGCTCACCTCTTAGCACCGGGGAGCTGTTTTTT. As protein: CASSPLSTGELFF.

The chain links TRBV7-8 to TRBJ1-2; D is possibly TRBD1 (5 bases). Germline values: CDR1 SGHVS, CDR2 FQNEAQ. V was pared by 5 bases and J by 4 bases, with 17 bases between. The CDR3 spans 15 residues. The CDR3 is CASSTPGGVGYGYTF. The CDR3 DNA reads TGTGCCAGCAGCACCCCGGGGGGGGTAGGCTATGGCTACACCTTC.